The clone carrying this T cell receptor (beta chain) has just one count. CDR3 length: 16 amino acids. Germline V gene lookup returns CDR1 SGHRS and CDR2 YFSETQ. The V and J ends lost 4 bases and 4 bases, in that order; junction bases with no gene match: 12. Per the original methods: Reference gene primer amplification in the assay estimated nucleated cell counts. The assay was immunoSEQ multiplex PCR, and TCRdb's table has in-frame clones only and misses some. The V and J calls and clone size are taken from that table; D and trimming were inferred from the DNA. This table holds 40,000 to 55,000 clones, roughly 90% found once. This entry comes from a study of blood T cell repertoires in COVID-19. Study-level background: Donors in the United States, Italy and Spain gave samples during acute or convalescent COVID-19. Sources were T cells, B-cell-depleted T cells, or PBMCs; the material itself was cDNA or gDNA.

The sequencing sample was made of peripheral blood. The V gene is TRBV5-1, the J gene TRBJ2-3, with 7 bases fitting TRBD2. This clonotype was sampled from a human donor in a cohort sampled during active COVID-19. The CDR3 spells CASSLLGAGTADTQYF. CDR3 nucleotide sequence: TGCGCCAGCAGCCTACTAGGAGCGGGGACCGCAGATACGCAGTATTTT.